The 29 T cell receptor beta chains below were found in one sample sequenced in a study of vaccination effects on CD4 cells after COVID-19. Here immunoSEQ multiplex PCR was the method, and the copy in TCRdb shows in-frame clones only, minus some. The top ten clones hold 5.6% of a sample with about 24,000 clones, roughly 80% of them seen once. Prior to sequencing, the ViraFEST assay stimulated PBMC with viral peptide pools, which expanded the antigen-specific CD4+ T cells. Upon completion of 10 to 11 days in culture, CD4+ T cells were isolated. The cohort was immunized with two doses of either the BNT162b2 or mRNA-1273 vaccine. No antigen is known for these receptors. Sequencing used CD4+ T cells from PBMCs cultured with SARS-CoV-2 spike peptides, obtained after COVID-19 vaccination. The receptors stem from a human donor who received a COVID-19 vaccine. Some clones in this sample may be carry-over from other donors' samples.

This chain uses TRBV11-3 with TRBJ2-1; 13 positions agree with TRBD2. Germline trimming cut 1 base from V and 5 bases from J; bases unmatched to any gene: 2. The CDR3 totals 16 residues. Germline V lookup: CDR1 SGHNT, CDR2 YENEEA. The CDR3 loop reads CASSLGGTSGNNEQFF. Written as DNA, the CDR3 is TGTGCCAGCAGCTTAGGTGGGACTAGCGGGAACAATGAGCAGTTCTTC.

The chain is built from TRBV5-6 and TRBJ1-4, with a tentative D call TRBD1 (5 bases). The CDR3 contains 18 residues. CDR1 is SGHDT, CDR2 YYEEEE, per germline. V gave up 3 bases and J gave up 5 bases, with 23 bases separating them. The CDR3 region has the DNA TGTGCCAGCAGCTCGACCCGGTTGTCGCGACAGAAAAATGAAAAACTGTTTTTT. Translating gives CASSSTRLSRQKNEKLFF.

The V call is TRBV7-2, the J call TRBJ2-5; D is uncertain. Germline CDR1 and CDR2: SGHTA and FQGNSA. The CDR3 loop spans 13 amino acids. V lost 3 bases and J 5 bases, leaving 10 bases between the germline ends. The CDR3 region has the DNA TGTGCCAGCAGCTTTTCCCGCCTGGAGACCCAGTACTTC. It specifies CASSFSRLETQYF.

This clone came up a few times. The chain's CDR3 is CASSIDIPQTDNYGYTF. The CDR3 DNA sequence: TGTGCCAGTAGTATAGATATCCCCCAGACTGATAACTATGGCTACACCTTC. The chain employs TRBV19 and TRBJ1-2; D gene ambiguous. The germline CDR1 and CDR2 sequences are LNHDA and SQIVND (reference sequence). V shed 0 bases and J shed 1 base, with 15 bases lying between them. This CDR3 comprises 17 residues.

As concerns this clone: One end of the junction varies from germline; a read error may be responsible. This chain joins TRBV28 and TRBJ2-1; 9 bases match TRBD2. The CDR3 extends over 16 amino acids. From germline, CDR1 is MDHEN and CDR2 SYDVKM. The chain's CDR3 is CASSMTGTSSHNEQFF. For the CDR3, the DNA is TGTGCCAGCAGTATGACCGGGACTAGCTCCCACAATGAGCAGTTCTTC.

This clone was recorded only once. The chain recombines TRBV12-1 with TRBJ2-1; the table's D call of TRBD2 was not tested on the DNA. TRBV12-1 is a pseudogene segment. This CDR3 has 20 residues. The CDR3 DNA sequence: TGTGCCAGCAGCTCCGAGGCGGGACTAGCGGGGGCCCGATCTTACAATGAGCAGTTCTTC. Its protein is CASSSEAGLAGARSYNEQFF.

This clone showed up just once. The genes are TRBV7-2 and TRBJ2-5; no reliable D call. Trimming stripped 3 bases from V and 2 bases from J, with 1 base between. CDR1 and CDR2 from the germline V gene are SGHTA and FQGNSA. The CDR3 runs 11 residues. The CDR3: CASSFQETQYF. The DNA of the CDR3 is TGTGCCAGCAGCTTTCAAGAGACCCAGTACTTC.

This clone was seen a handful of times. The chain combines TRBV6-5 with TRBJ2-3; 8 bases map to TRBD1. The V and J ends lost 2 bases and 3 bases, in that order; junction bases with no gene match: 4. Germline-derived CDR1 and CDR2 are MNHEY and SVGAGI. The CDR3 runs 15 residues. As DNA, the CDR3 is TGTGCCAGCAGTTACGATTGGGACAGGACAGATACGCAGTATTTT. Encoded protein: CASSYDWDRTDTQYF.

In this sample, this clone turned up a few times. The chain links TRBV9 to TRBJ2-6, with D hard to call. V was cut by 4 bases and J by 3 bases, with 14 bases left in between. CDR3 size: 16 residues. Germline lookup yields CDR1 SGDLS and CDR2 YYNGEE. As DNA, the CDR3 is TGTGCCAGCAGCTCACAAAAGGGAAATGGGGCCAACGTCCTGACTTTC. Residues: CASSSQKGNGANVLTF.

V usage is TRBV2 and J usage is TRBJ2-5; 12 bases align to TRBD2. Germline-derived CDR1 and CDR2 are SNHLY and FYNNEI. V was clipped by 5 bases and J by 6 bases; unmatched bases: 7. There are 15 residues in the CDR3. CDR3 protein: CASSRTSGEGQTQYF. The CDR3 DNA reads as TGTGCCAGCAGTCGGACTAGCGGGGAAGGTCAGACCCAGTACTTC.

V is TRBV19 and J is TRBJ1-6, with D hard to call. This CDR3 contains 16 residues. V was trimmed by 4 bases and J by 4 bases, leaving 14 bases between them. Looked up from germline, CDR1 is LNHDA and CDR2 is SQIVND (reference sequence). In DNA form, the CDR3 reads TGTGCCAGTAGTACCGGACCAACTCTTTATAATTCACCCCTCCACTTT. Protein product: CASSTGPTLYNSPLHF. Combining the CDR3 with reference TRBV19 and TRBJ1-6 gives the whole variable domain DGGITQSPKYLFRKEGQNVTLSCEQNLNHDAMYWYRQDPGQGLRLIYYSQIVNDFQKGDIAEGYSVSREKKESFPLTVTSAQKNPTAFYLCASSTGPTLYNSPLHFGNGTRLTVT.

This chain joins TRBV19 and TRBJ1-5; D is perhaps TRBD1 (6 bases). V lost 1 base and J 7 bases, leaving 8 bases between the germline ends. The CDR3 loop spans 13 amino acids. Germline V gives CDR1 LNHDA, CDR2 SQIVND (reference sequence). The chain's CDR3 is CASSIVGGQPQHF. In nucleotides, the CDR3 is TGTGCCAGTAGTATAGTAGGGGGGCAGCCCCAGCATTTT.

This clone has a single count. This CDR3 is CASSTFGGGNPYNEQFF. The CDR3 DNA is TGCGCCAGCAGCACTTTCGGTGGGGGGAACCCCTACAATGAGCAGTTCTTC. The chain carries TRBV5-1 and TRBJ2-1, with D tentatively TRBD2 (6 bases). CDR3 length: 17 residues. Germline CDR1 is SGHRS and CDR2 is YFSETQ. V was trimmed by 4 bases and J by 2 bases, leaving 19 bases between them.

The V and J genes are TRBV6-5 and TRBJ2-3, with 8 bases that match TRBD2. Germline V CDR1 and CDR2: MNHEY, SVGAGI. The CDR3 consists of 15 residues. With 4 bases clipped from V and 3 bases from J, the junction kept 6 bases outside the gene matches. DNA for the CDR3: TGTGCCAGCAGTTTTTTAGCGGGGAGTACAGATACGCAGTATTTT. Translating it yields CASSFLAGSTDTQYF.

V gene TRBV7-2 combines with J gene TRBJ2-1; D is possibly TRBD2 (6 bases). Between the trimmed V and J ends, which lost 3 bases and 7 bases, there was a span of 10 bases. This CDR3 has 13 amino acids. Germline values: CDR1 SGHTA, CDR2 FQGNSA. DNA for the CDR3: TGTGCCAGCAGCTTGGAGGGGCATAATGAGCAGTTCTTC. Translation: CASSLEGHNEQFF. The full variable domain, rest sourced from reference TRBV7-2 and TRBJ2-1, is GAGVSQSPSNKVTEKGKDVELRCDPISGHTALYWYRQSLGQGLEFLIYFQGNSAPDKSGLPSDRFSAERTGGSVSTLTIQRTQQEDSAVYLCASSLEGHNEQFFGPGTRLTVL.

The sample holds a few counts of this clone. The rearrangement joins TRBV6-5 to TRBJ1-2; D gene ambiguous. Between the trimmed V and J ends, which lost 6 bases and 8 bases, there was a span of 19 bases. This CDR3 is 14 amino acids long. CDR1 and CDR2 (germline): MNHEY, SVGAGI. CDR3 protein: CASRPPERVGGYTF. CDR3 bases: TGTGCCAGCAGGCCTCCGGAAAGGGTAGGCGGCTACACCTTC.

CDR3 protein: CAWVGQGETANIQYF. The CDR3 DNA is TGTGCCTGGGTAGGACAGGGGGAGACGGCAAACATTCAGTACTTC. This chain uses TRBV30 with TRBJ2-4, with 10 bases aligning to TRBD1. CDR3 length: 15 residues. Germline V gives CDR1 GTSNPN, CDR2 SVGIG (reference sequence). V lost 5 bases to trimming and J lost 6 bases; unmatched junction nucleotides: 10. The full variable domain, with the rest looked up from reference TRBV30 and TRBJ2-4, is SQTIHQWPATLVQPVGSPLSLECTVEGTSNPNLYWYRQAAGRGLQLLFYSVGIGQISSEVPQNLSASRPQDRQFILSSKKLLLSDSGFYLCAWVGQGETANIQYFGAGTRLSVL.

V is TRBV3-1 (or the pseudogene TRBV3-2) and J is TRBJ2-5; no reliable D call. The CDR3 covers 13 residues. Germline CDR1 LGHDT, CDR2 YNNKEL (reference sequence). The V end was cut by 1 base, the J end by 6 bases, with 9 bases between. The CDR3 spells CASSQVGWQTQYF. The CDR3, as DNA: TGTGCCAGCAGCCAAGTGGGGTGGCAGACCCAGTACTTC.

V and J are TRBV11-2 and TRBJ2-5; possibly TRBD2 for D (6 bases). The CDR3 runs to 14 residues. With 3 bases removed from V and 2 bases from J, the gap between germline ends came to 10 bases. Looked up from germline, CDR1 is SGHAT and CDR2 is FQNNGV. CDR3 coding DNA: TGTGCCAGCAGCTTCCAGGCGGGGCAAGAGACCCAGTACTTC. Its protein is CASSFQAGQETQYF.

For the CDR3, the DNA is TGTGCCTGGTCTCGGTTTGCTAACTATGGCTACACCTTC. Its protein is CAWSRFANYGYTF. The genes are TRBV30 and TRBJ1-2; no reliable D call. The CDR3 totals 13 residues. Germline CDR1 GTSNPN, CDR2 SVGIG (reference sequence). The V and J ends lost 5 bases and 0 bases respectively, with 10 bases between them. Full variable domain (missing parts from reference TRBV30 and TRBJ1-2): SQTIHQWPATLVQPVGSPLSLECTVEGTSNPNLYWYRQAAGRGLQLLFYSVGIGQISSEVPQNLSASRPQDRQFILSSKKLLLSDSGFYLCAWSRFANYGYTFGSGTRLTVV.

This chain links TRBV4-1 with TRBJ1-1, with unresolved D. Germline V gene lookup returns CDR1 MGHRA and CDR2 YSYEKL. CDR3 length equals 17 residues. V lost 5 bases and J 11 bases, leaving 30 bases between the germline ends. The DNA of the CDR3 is TGCGCCAGCAGCGCGCACATGGGCCCTCGGCAAGAGTGGGCGGCTTTCTTT. Amino acid sequence: CASSAHMGPRQEWAAFF.

This clone occurred once. J is TRBJ2-3 and V is TRBV9, with 7 bases matching TRBD1. The CDR3 extends over 16 amino acids. With 0 bases clipped from V and 6 bases from J, the junction kept 10 bases outside the gene matches. Germline CDR1 and CDR2: SGDLS and YYNGEE. In DNA, the CDR3 is TGTGCCAGCAGCGTAGAGGGGGCAGGGAGATTCGATACGCAGTATTTT. This gives the protein CASSVEGAGRFDTQYF.

By share of the sample, this clone is medium-sized. J is TRBJ1-3 and V is TRBV30, with D perhaps TRBD1 (6 bases). CDR1 and CDR2 from the germline V gene are GTSNPN and SVGIG (reference sequence). The CDR3 has 17 residues. The ends were cut back, 4 bases at V and 0 bases at J, with 19 bases in the middle. Here the CDR3 DNA reads TGTGCCTGGAAAAAAGGGGGAGCGGGAAGCTCTGGAAACACCATATATTTT. It specifies CAWKKGGAGSSGNTIYF.

The chain combines TRBV19 with TRBJ2-3; D is unresolved. Germline values: CDR1 LNHDA, CDR2 SQIVND (reference sequence). CDR3 length: 14 residues. The ends were cut back, 3 bases at V and 7 bases at J, with 14 bases in the middle. The CDR3 DNA sequence: TGTGCCAGTAGTATCCCCCAGGCGCCCCATACGCAGTATTTT. It specifies CASSIPQAPHTQYF. The full variable domain, its missing parts supplied by reference TRBV19 and TRBJ2-3, is DGGITQSPKYLFRKEGQNVTLSCEQNLNHDAMYWYRQDPGQGLRLIYYSQIVNDFQKGDIAEGYSVSREKKESFPLTVTSAQKNPTAFYLCASSIPQAPHTQYFGPGTRLTVL.

The rearrangement joins TRBV18 to TRBJ2-5, with no clear D. The germline CDR1 and CDR2 sequences are KGHSH and LQKENI. Trimming removed 1 base from V and 0 bases from J, with 9 bases in between. The CDR3 length is 15 residues. In nucleotides, the CDR3 is TGTGCCAGCTCACCACGGGTTACCAACCAAGAGACCCAGTACTTC. Translated: CASSPRVTNQETQYF.

The chain combines TRBV2 with TRBJ2-5; TRBD1 might be the D (7 bases). This CDR3 is built from 13 residues. Trimming cost V 10 bases and J 1 base, with 13 bases left between them. The germline CDR1 and CDR2 sequences are SNHLY and FYNNEI. The CDR3 DNA reads TGTGCCACCCAGGGGGACTTCCAAGAGACCCAGTACTTC. Translated, it gives CATQGDFQETQYF.

This clone was observed a handful of times. This chain links TRBV9 with TRBJ1-3; no clear D. The germline CDR1 and CDR2 sequences are SGDLS and YYNGEE. There are 14 residues in the CDR3. V gave up 2 bases and J gave up 0 bases, with 6 bases separating them. The CDR3 nucleotides are TGTGCCAGCAGCGTCCTTGACTCTGGAAACACCATATATTTT. Amino acid sequence: CASSVLDSGNTIYF. Using reference TRBV9 and TRBJ1-3 for the parts outside the CDR3, the full variable domain is DSGVTQTPKHLITATGQRVTLRCSPRSGDLSVYWYQQSLDQGLQFLIQYYNGEERAKGNILERFSAQQFPDLHSELNLSSLELGDSALYFCASSVLDSGNTIYFGEGSWLTVV.

This chain uses TRBV19 with TRBJ2-2, with D unclear. The V and J ends lost 5 bases and 1 base respectively, with 8 bases between them. This CDR3 has 14 amino acids. Germline assignment: CDR1 LNHDA and CDR2 SQIVND (reference sequence). CDR3 residues: CASSSRRNTGELFF. The CDR3 DNA follows: TGTGCCAGTAGTTCTCGGAGGAACACCGGGGAGCTGTTTTTT.

V is TRBV5-1 and J is TRBJ2-7; D is uncertain. This CDR3 has 17 residues. Germline V gene lookup returns CDR1 SGHRS and CDR2 YFSETQ. Trimming removed 0 bases from V and 4 bases from J, with 20 bases in between. DNA for the CDR3: TGCGCCAGCAGCTTGGTCGTAAGCCAGCTCCCGTTATACGAGCAGTACGTC. Residues: CASSLVVSQLPLYEQYV.